This T cell receptor (beta chain) was observed in a study of PD-1 blockade in classical Hodgkin lymphoma. The ends lost 4 bases at V and 4 bases at J; junction bases unmatched: 10. This CDR3 has 16 residues. From germline, CDR1 is SGHNT and CDR2 YYREEE (reference sequence). The data were produced by immunoSEQ multiplex PCR, yet TCRdb's version contains in-frame clones alone and is incomplete. The sample consists of approximately 4,300 clones, around three fifths of them appearing once. The table lists this clone with a few counts. All trial patients relapsed after autologous stem cell transplantation.

This sequence joins TRBV5-4 and TRBJ2-7, with TRBD2 matching 11 bases. The source was peripheral blood mononuclear cells (PBMCs), collected at baseline. The source is a human donor with classical Hodgkin lymphoma. CDR3 residues: CASSQPTSGTNYEQYF. In DNA, the CDR3 is TGTGCCAGCAGCCAACCGACTAGCGGGACGAATTACGAGCAGTACTTC.